This T cell receptor beta chain was retrieved from a study of blood T cell repertoires in COVID-19. Here immunoSEQ multiplex PCR was the method, and the copy in TCRdb shows in-frame clones only, minus some. Seen here are about 150,000 clones, around 87% observed once, and the top ten hold 8.6%. This CDR3 has 16 residues. The germline V gene encodes CDR1 MNHNY and CDR2 SVGAGI (reference sequence). Germline trimming cut 3 bases from V and 3 bases from J; bases unmatched to any gene: 6. The sequencing sample was made of peripheral blood. The genes are TRBV6-6 and TRBJ1-5, with 9 positions matching TRBD1. The clonotype comes from a woman between 50 and 59 years old with active or convalescent COVID-19. CDR3 region: CASSYTGTGNNQPQHF. The CDR3 region has the DNA TGTGCCAGCAGTTATACCGGGACAGGGAACAATCAGCCCCAGCATTTT.